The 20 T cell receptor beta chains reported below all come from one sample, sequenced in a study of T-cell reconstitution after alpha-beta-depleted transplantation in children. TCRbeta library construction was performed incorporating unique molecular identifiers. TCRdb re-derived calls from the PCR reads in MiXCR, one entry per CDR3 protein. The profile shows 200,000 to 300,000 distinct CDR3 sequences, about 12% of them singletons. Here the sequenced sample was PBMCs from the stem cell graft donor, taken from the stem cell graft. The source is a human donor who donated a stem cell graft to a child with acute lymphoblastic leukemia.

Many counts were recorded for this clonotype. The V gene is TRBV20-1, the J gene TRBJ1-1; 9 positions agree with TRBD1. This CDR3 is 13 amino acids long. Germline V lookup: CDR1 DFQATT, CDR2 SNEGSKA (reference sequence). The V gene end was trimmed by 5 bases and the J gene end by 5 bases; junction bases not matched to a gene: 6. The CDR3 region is CSAWATGGTEAFF. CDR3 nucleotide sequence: TGCAGTGCTTGGGCGACAGGGGGTACTGAAGCTTTCTTT.

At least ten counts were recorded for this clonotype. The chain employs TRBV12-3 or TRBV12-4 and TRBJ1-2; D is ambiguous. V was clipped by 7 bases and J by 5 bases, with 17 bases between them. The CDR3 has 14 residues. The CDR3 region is CASTSALPPYGYTF. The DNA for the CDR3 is TGTGCCAGCACCTCGGCCCTCCCCCCTTATGGCTACACCTTC.

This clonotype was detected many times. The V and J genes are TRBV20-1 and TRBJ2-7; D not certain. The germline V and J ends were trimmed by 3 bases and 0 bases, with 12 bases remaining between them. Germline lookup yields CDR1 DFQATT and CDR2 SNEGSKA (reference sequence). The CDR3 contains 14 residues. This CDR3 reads CSARVQENSYEQYF. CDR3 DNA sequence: TGCAGTGCTAGGGTGCAGGAGAACTCCTACGAGCAGTACTTC.

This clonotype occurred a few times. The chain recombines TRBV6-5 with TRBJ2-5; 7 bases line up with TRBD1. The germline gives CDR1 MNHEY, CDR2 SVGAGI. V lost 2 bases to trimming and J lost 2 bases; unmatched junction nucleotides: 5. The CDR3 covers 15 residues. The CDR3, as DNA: TGTGCCAGCAGTTACGTGACAGGGCCTCAAGAGACCCAGTACTTC. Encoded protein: CASSYVTGPQETQYF.

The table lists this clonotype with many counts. The CDR3 sequence: CASRGQGGAGELFF. In DNA, the CDR3 is TGTGCCAGCAGAGGACAGGGGGGAGCCGGGGAGCTGTTTTTT. V and J are TRBV2 and TRBJ2-2; TRBD1 aligns across 10 bases. The germline V gene has CDR1 SNHLY and CDR2 FYNNEI. The CDR3 covers 14 residues. V lost 6 bases, J lost 6 bases, and 4 bases stayed unmatched.

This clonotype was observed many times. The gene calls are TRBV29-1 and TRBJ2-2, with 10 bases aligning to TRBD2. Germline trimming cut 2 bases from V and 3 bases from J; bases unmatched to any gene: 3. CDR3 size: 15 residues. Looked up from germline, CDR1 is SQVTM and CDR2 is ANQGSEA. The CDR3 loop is CSVEKREGYTGELFF. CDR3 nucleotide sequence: TGCAGCGTTGAAAAGCGGGAGGGCTACACCGGGGAGCTGTTTTTT.

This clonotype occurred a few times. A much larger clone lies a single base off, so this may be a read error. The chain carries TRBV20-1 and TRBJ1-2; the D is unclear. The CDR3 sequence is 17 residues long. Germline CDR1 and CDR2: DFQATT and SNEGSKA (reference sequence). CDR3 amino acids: CCARHRATTLGNYGYTF. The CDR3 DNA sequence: TGCTGTGCTAGGCACAGAGCAACCACTCTGGGGAATTATGGCTACACCTTC.

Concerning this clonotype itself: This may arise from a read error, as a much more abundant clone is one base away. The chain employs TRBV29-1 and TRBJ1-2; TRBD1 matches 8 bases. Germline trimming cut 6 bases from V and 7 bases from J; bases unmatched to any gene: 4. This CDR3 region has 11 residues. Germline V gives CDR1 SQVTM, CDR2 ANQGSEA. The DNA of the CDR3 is TGCAGCGTGGCAGGGGGCGCTGGCTACACCTTC. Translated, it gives CSVAGGAGYTF.

CDR3 residues: CASSLTCYNEQFF. CDR3 coding DNA: TGTGCCAGCAGTTTGACATGCTACAATGAGCAGTTCTTC. This sequence joins TRBV12-3 or TRBV12-4 and TRBJ2-1; D not certain. Trimming cost V 3 bases and J 3 bases, with 6 bases left between them. This CDR3 is 13 amino acids long.

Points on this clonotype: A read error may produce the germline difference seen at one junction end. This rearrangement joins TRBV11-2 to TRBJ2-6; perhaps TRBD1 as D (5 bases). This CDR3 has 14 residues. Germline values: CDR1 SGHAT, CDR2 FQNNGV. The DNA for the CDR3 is TGTGCCAGCAGCCCGGAGTCTGGGGCCAACGGCCTGACTTTC. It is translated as CASSPESGANGLTF.

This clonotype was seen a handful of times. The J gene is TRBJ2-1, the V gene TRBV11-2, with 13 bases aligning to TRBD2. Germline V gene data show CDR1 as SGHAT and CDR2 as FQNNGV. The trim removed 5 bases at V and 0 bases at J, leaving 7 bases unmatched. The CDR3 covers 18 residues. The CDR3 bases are TGTGCCAGCAGCATGACTAGCGGGGGGTCGAGCTCCTACAATGAGCAGTTCTTC. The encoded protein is CASSMTSGGSSSYNEQFF. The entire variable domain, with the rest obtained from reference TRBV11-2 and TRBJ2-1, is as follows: EAGVAQSPRYKIIEKRQSVAFWCNPISGHATLYWYQQILGQGPKLLIQFQNNGVVDDSQLPKDRFSAERLKGVDSTLKIQPAKLEDSAVYLCASSMTSGGSSSYNEQFFGPGTRLTVL.

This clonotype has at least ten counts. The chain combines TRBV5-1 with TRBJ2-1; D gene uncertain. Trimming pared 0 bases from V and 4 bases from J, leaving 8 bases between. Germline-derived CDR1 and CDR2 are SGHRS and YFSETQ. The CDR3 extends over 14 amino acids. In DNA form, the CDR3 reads TGCGCCAGCAGCTTGGCGCCAGAGTACAATGAGCAGTTCTTC. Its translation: CASSLAPEYNEQFF. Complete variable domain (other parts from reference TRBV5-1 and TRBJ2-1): KAGVTQTPRYLIKTRGQQVTLSCSPISGHRSVSWYQQTPGQGLQFLFEYFSETQRNKGNFPGRFSGRQFSNSRSEMNVSTLELGDSALYLCASSLAPEYNEQFFGPGTRLTVL.

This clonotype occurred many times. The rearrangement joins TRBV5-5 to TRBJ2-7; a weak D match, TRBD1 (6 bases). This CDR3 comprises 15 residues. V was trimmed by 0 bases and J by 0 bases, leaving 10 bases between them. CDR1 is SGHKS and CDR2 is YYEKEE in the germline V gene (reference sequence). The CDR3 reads CASSLVTGHSYEQYF. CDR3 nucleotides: TGTGCCAGCAGCTTGGTAACAGGGCACTCCTACGAGCAGTACTTC.

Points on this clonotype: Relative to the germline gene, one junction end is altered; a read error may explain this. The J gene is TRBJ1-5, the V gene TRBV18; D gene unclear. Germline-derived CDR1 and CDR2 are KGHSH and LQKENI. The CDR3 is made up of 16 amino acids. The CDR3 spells CASSPGTDFSNQPHHF. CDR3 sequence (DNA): TGTGCCAGCTCACCGGGCACAGATTTTAGCAATCAGCCCCATCATTTT.

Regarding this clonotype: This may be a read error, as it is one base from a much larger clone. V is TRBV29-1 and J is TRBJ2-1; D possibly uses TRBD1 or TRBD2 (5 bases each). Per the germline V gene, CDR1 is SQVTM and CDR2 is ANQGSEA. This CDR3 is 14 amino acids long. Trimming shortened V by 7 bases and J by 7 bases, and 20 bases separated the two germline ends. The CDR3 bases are TGCAGCGGGGGCTCGGAGGTCCCTGTGAATGAGCAGTTCTTC. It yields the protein CSGGSEVPVNEQFF.

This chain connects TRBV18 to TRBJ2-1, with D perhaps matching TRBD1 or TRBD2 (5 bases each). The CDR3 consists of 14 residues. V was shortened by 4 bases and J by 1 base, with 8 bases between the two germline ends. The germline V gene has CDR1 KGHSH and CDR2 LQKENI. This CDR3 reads CASSLEGSYNEQFF. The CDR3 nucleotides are TGTGCCAGCTCACTAGAGGGGTCCTACAATGAGCAGTTCTTC.

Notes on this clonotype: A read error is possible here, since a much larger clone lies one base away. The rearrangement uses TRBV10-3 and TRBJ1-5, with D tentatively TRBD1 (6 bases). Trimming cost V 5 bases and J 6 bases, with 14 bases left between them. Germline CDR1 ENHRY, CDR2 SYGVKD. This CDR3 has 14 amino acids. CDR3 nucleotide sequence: TGTGCCATCAGTAGACCGGGGGGCCGTCAGCCCCAGCATTTT. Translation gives CAISRPGGRQPQHF.

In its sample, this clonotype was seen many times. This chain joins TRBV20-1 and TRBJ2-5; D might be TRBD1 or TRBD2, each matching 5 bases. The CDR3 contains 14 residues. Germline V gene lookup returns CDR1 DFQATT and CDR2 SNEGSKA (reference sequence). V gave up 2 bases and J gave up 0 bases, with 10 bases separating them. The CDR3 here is CSARSGTHQETQYF. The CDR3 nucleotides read TGCAGTGCTAGATCCGGGACCCACCAAGAGACCCAGTACTTC.

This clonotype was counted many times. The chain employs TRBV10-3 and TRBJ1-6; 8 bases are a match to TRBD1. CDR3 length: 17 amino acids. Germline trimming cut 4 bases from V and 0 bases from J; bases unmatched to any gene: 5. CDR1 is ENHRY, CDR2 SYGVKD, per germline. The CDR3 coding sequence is TGTGCCATCAGTGCGAGTGGACAGGGCTCCTATAATTCACCCCTCCACTTT. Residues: CAISASGQGSYNSPLHF.

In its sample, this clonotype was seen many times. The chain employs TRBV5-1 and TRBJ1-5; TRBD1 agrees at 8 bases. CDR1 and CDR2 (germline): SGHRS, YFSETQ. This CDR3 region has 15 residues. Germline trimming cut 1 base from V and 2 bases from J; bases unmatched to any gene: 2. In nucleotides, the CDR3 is TGCGCCAGCAGCTTGACAGGGGGTGGCAATCAGCCCCAGCATTTT. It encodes CASSLTGGGNQPQHF.